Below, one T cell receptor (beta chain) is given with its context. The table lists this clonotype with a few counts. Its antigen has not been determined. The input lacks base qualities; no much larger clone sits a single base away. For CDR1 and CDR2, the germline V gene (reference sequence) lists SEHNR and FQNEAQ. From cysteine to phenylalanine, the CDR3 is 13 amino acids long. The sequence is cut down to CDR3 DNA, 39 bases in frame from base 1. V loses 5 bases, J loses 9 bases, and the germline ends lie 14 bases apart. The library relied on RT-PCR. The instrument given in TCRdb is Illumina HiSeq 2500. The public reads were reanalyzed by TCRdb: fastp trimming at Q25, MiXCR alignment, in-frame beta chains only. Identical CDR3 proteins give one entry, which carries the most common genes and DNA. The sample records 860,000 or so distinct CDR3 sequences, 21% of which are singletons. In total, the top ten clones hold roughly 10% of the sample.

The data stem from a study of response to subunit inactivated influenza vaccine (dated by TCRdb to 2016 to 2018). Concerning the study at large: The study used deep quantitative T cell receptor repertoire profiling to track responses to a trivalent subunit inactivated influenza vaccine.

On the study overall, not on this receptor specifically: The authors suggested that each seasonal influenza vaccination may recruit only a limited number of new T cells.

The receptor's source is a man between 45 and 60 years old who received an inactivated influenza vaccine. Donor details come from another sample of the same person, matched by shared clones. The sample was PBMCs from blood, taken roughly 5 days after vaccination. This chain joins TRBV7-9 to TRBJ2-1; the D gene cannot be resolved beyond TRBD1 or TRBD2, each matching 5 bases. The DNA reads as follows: TGTGCCAGCAGCAAACAGGTCAGCGGTGAGCAGTTCTTC. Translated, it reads CASSKQVSGEQFF. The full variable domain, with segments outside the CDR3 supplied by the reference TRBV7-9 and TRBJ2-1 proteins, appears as DTGVSQNPRHKITKRGQNVTFRCDPISEHNRLYWYRQTLGQGPEFLTYFQNEAQLEKSRLLSDRFSAERPKGSFSTLEIQRTEQGDSAMYLCASSKQVSGEQFFGPGTRLTVL.